The subject of this entry is one T cell receptor (beta chain). These data are taken from a study of blood T cell repertoires in COVID-19. The CDR3 has 15 residues. The V and J ends lost 6 bases and 0 bases respectively, with 15 bases between them. Germline assignment: CDR1 MNHEY and CDR2 SVGAGI. Here immunoSEQ multiplex PCR was the method, and the copy in TCRdb shows in-frame clones only, minus some. The sample has over 400,000 clones, 75% to 90% seen once. Participant-given clinical history determined each cohort assignment. The source material was PBMCs or T cells enriched from blood (not recorded which). The clonotype was recovered from a woman aged 55-69 years who had recovered from COVID-19. J is TRBJ2-7 and V is TRBV6-5; tentatively, D is TRBD2 (5 bases). DNA for the CDR3: TGTGCCAGCAGCCTCGGGCCAGGAGGCTCCTACGAGCAGTACTTC. It codes for CASSLGPGGSYEQYF.